This T cell receptor beta chain was documented in a study of cytomegalovirus exposure and HLA in healthy donors. This CDR3 has 16 residues. Germline assignment: CDR1 SQVTM and CDR2 ANQGSEA. Trimming removed 3 bases at V and 2 bases at J, with 19 bases between. PCR employed 60 Vbeta and 13 Jbeta primers. Only in-frame clones appear in the TCRdb table, and some are missing; sequencing was by immunoSEQ multiplex PCR. The sample has approximately 170,000 clones, about three quarters seen once; the top ten hold about 1.6%. The V call is TRBV29-1, the J call TRBJ2-5; D ambiguous. Material: PBMCs. The sequence was obtained from a girl between 10 and 17 years old in good health and CMV-seronegative. CDR3 sequence (DNA): TGCAGCGTTGAGGGCTTGGGTGGGTCCATGCAAGAGACCCAGTACTTC. Protein: CSVEGLGGSMQETQYF.